These T cell receptor beta chains were read from a single sample in a study of blood T cell repertoires in COVID-19. Some clones are missing from TCRdb's copy, which holds only in-frame ones; the method was immunoSEQ multiplex PCR. The table lists approximately 80,000 clones, around 80% of them singletons. The sequencing input was peripheral blood. Every receptor here comes from a man in his fifties or sixties with acute or convalescent COVID-19. CDR3s include the opening cysteine and the closing phenylalanine or tryptophan. A D gene is named only where the DNA matches it firmly. Only part of the rows carry a size: once, few, many, or a class if the clone is expanded.

J	size	D	V	DNA	CDR3
TRBJ1-4	.	.	TRBV5-6	TGTGCCAGCAGTCCACCCGGGGGGCAAAGTAATGAAAAACTGTTTTTT	CASSPPGGQSNEKLFF
TRBJ1-5	.	TRBD1	TRBV7-9	TGTGCCAGCAGCCCCGGACAGGGGGATAGCAATCAGCCCCAGCATTTT	CASSPGQGDSNQPQHF
TRBJ1-2	once	.	TRBV29-1	TGCAGCGTAGTTCCCGGGTCCACTAACTATGGCTACACCTTC	CSVVPGSTNYGYTF
TRBJ1-6	once	.	TRBV18	TGTGCCAGCTCAACGGGCCTCCAGGGGACTTCACCCCTCCACTTT	CASSTGLQGTSPLHF
TRBJ1-2	few	.	TRBV6-4	TGTGCCAGCAGTGACCAGGGAAATGGCTACACCTTC	CASSDQGNGYTF
TRBJ1-5	.	TRBD1	TRBV18	TGTGCCAGCTCACCGAGGGCGCCGGGACAGGGGACCGATCAGCCCCAGCATTTT	CASSPRAPGQGTDQPQHF
TRBJ2-7	.	.	TRBV15	TGTGCCACCAGCAGAGGAGGAGGGTCAGGGGGTCTTCAACTCGAGCAGTACTTC	CATSRGGGSGGLQLEQYF
TRBJ2-1	.	TRBD1	TRBV9	TGTGCCAGCAGCGAAATTAACAGGGGCCATGAGCAGTTCTTC	CASSEINRGHEQFF
TRBJ2-5	.	TRBD1	TRBV7-2	TGTGCCAGCAGCTCCTTAGGGACAGCCGAAGAGACCCAGTACTTC	CASSSLGTAEETQYF
TRBJ2-7	.	.	TRBV7-2	TGTGCCAGCAGCTTAGGTCCTGGGGGGTACGAGCAGTACTTC	CASSLGPGGYEQYF
TRBJ1-3	few	.	TRBV4-2	TGTGCCAGCAGCCAAATTACAGAAAGCTCTGGAAACACCATATATTTT	CASSQITESSGNTIYF
TRBJ2-1	.	TRBD2	TRBV6-2/TRBV6-3	TGTGCCAGCAGTCAAAGACTAGCGGGGAAGGATGAGCAGTTCTTC	CASSQRLAGKDEQFF
TRBJ1-4	once	.	TRBV28	TGTGCCAGCAGTTTAGATAGTAGTGCAACTAATGAAAAACTGTTTTTT	CASSLDSSATNEKLFF
TRBJ1-1	.	TRBD1	TRBV9	TGTGCCAGCAGCGCGCGGGACAGGGCGGTGAACACTGAAGCTTTCTTT	CASSARDRAVNTEAFF
TRBJ1-1	once	.	TRBV12-3/TRBV12-4	TGTGCCAGCACTCGCGGGAGGAACACTGAAGCTTTCTTT	CASTRGRNTEAFF
TRBJ1-1	.	.	TRBV4-2	TGTGCCAGCAGCCCGACTTTATTCGCTGAAGCTTTCTTT	CASSPTLFAEAFF
TRBJ2-5	.	TRBD2	TRBV6-2/TRBV6-3	TGTGCCAGCAGTTTAGTTAGCGGGGGGGCCCGAGAGACCCAGTACTTC	CASSLVSGGARETQYF
TRBJ1-6	.	.	TRBV3-1/TRBV3-2	TGTGCCAGCAGCCAAACGGACAGCCTGAATTCACCCCTCCACTTT	CASSQTDSLNSPLHF
TRBJ1-1	.	TRBD1	TRBV10-3	TGTGCCATCAAGACAGGGGGCGAGGCTGAAGCTTTCTTT	CAIKTGGEAEAFF
TRBJ2-7	.	TRBD1	TRBV7-2	TGTGCCAGCAGCTTTGACAGGGGTGAATCCTACGAGCAGTACTTC	CASSFDRGESYEQYF
TRBJ1-4	.	TRBD1	TRBV9	TGTGCCAGCAGCGTGACAGGGGGCGATGAAAAACTGTTTTTT	CASSVTGGDEKLFF
TRBJ2-7	many	.	TRBV2	TGTGCCAGCAGTGGCCGGGTGGAACAGTACTTC	CASSGRVEQYF
TRBJ2-2	.	.	TRBV7-3	TGTGCCAGCAGTCCTAGGACCGGGGAGCTGTTTTTT	CASSPRTGELFF
TRBJ2-1	few	TRBD1	TRBV5-6	TGTGCCAGCAGCTTGGGCAGGGGGTTCATGAATGAGCAGTTCTTC	CASSLGRGFMNEQFF
TRBJ2-1	.	TRBD2	TRBV9	TGTGCCAGCAGCGCACAACTAGGGAGGGGTGAGCAGTTCTTC	CASSAQLGRGEQFF
TRBJ2-2	.	.	TRBV7-2	TGTGCCAGCAGCTCCCAGGGCACCGGGGAGCTGTTTTTT	CASSSQGTGELFF
TRBJ2-3	.	.	TRBV24-1	TGTGCCACCAGTGACCCCTCCGGAGATACGCAGTATTTT	CATSDPSGDTQYF
TRBJ1-1	once	.	TRBV6-5	TGTGCCAGCACTGGGGAGGGGACGACTCGGGCAGCTTTCTTT	CASTGEGTTRAAFF
TRBJ2-3	once	TRBD1	TRBV19	TGTGCCAGTAGTACAAGCTGTCTTAGTTGTGTTCGGGCCCGGGGACAGCTTCGCACAGATACGCAGTATTTT	CASSTSCLSCVRARGQLRTDTQYF
TRBJ1-1	.	.	TRBV6-5	TGTGCCAGCAGCTATTCTACTGAAGCTTTCTTT	CASSYSTEAFF
TRBJ2-7	few	.	TRBV27	TGTGCCAGCAGTTCCCTCGGACACTCTTACGAGCAGTACTTC	CASSSLGHSYEQYF
TRBJ2-1	.	.	TRBV5-6	TGTGCCAGCAGCTTGATGGCGGGGACCTACAATGAGCAGTTCTTC	CASSLMAGTYNEQFF
TRBJ1-2	.	.	TRBV7-9	TGTGCCAGCACCGATATCGTAGTCTATGGCTACACCTTC	CASTDIVVYGYTF
TRBJ1-1	.	TRBD1	TRBV4-3	TGCGCCAGCAGCCCAAATAGACAGGGCGTCCCTGAAGCTTTCTTT	CASSPNRQGVPEAFF
TRBJ1-2	.	.	TRBV9	TGTGCCAGCAGCGCAGGACAGAATCCTAACTATGGCTACACCTTC	CASSAGQNPNYGYTF
TRBJ2-3	once	.	TRBV18	TGTGCCAGCTCACCATCGCTAGCAGATACGCAGTATTTT	CASSPSLADTQYF
TRBJ1-2	.	.	TRBV28	TGTGCCAGCATGTTACCCGGACAGATCAATGGCTACACCTTC	CASMLPGQINGYTF
TRBJ2-7	once	.	TRBV7-9	TGTGCCAGCAGCACCCACAGGGACTCCTACGAGCAGTACTTC	CASSTHRDSYEQYF
TRBJ1-2	.	TRBD1	TRBV7-2	TGTGCCAGCAGCTTAGGGGGACAGCTCTATGGCTACACCTTC	CASSLGGQLYGYTF
TRBJ1-5	.	.	TRBV10-3	TGTGCCATCAGTAAACAGGAGAGCAATCAGCCCCAGCATTTT	CAISKQESNQPQHF
TRBJ1-1	.	.	TRBV3-1/TRBV3-2	TGTGCCAGCAGCCAAGATACACTAATCAGGGAGGACACTGAAGCTTTCTTT	CASSQDTLIREDTEAFF
TRBJ2-5	.	.	TRBV11-3	TGTGCCAGCAGCTTAGATTCGCCGGGGACCCAGTACTTC	CASSLDSPGTQYF
TRBJ2-1	.	.	TRBV3-1/TRBV3-2	TGTGCCAGCAGCCAAGACGGGAGATCCTACAATGAGCAGTTCTTC	CASSQDGRSYNEQFF
TRBJ1-2	.	.	TRBV28	TGTGCCAGCAGTTTTATCTCGGGTGGCTACACCTTC	CASSFISGGYTF
TRBJ2-5	.	.	TRBV24-1	TGTGCCACCAGTGATTCCGCGGTGGGAGAGACCCAGTACTTC	CATSDSAVGETQYF
TRBJ2-5	.	TRBD2	TRBV7-9	TGTGCCAGCAGCAACGGACTAGCGGGAGAAGAGACCCAGTACTTC	CASSNGLAGEETQYF
TRBJ1-1	.	TRBD1	TRBV7-2	TGTGCCAGCAGCTTAGACAGGGGCGGCACTGAAGCTTTCTTT	CASSLDRGGTEAFF
TRBJ1-2	.	.	TRBV5-1	TGCGCCAGCAGTTATGACAGCCCCCAAGCTAACTATGGCTACACCTTC	CASSYDSPQANYGYTF
TRBJ2-7	.	TRBD1	TRBV5-6	TGTGCCAGCAGCTTTACAGGGGGCACAATCCTCTACGAGCAGTACTTC	CASSFTGGTILYEQYF
TRBJ1-3	.	.	TRBV2	TGTGCCAGCGGGCAGTCCTCTGGAAACACCATATATTTT	CASGQSSGNTIYF
TRBJ1-1	once	.	TRBV6-5	TGTGCCAGCAGCTATATGAACACTGAAGCTTTCTTT	CASSYMNTEAFF
TRBJ2-1	once	TRBD2	TRBV7-2	TGTGCCAGCAGCTTGACCCCCAGCGGGAGTTCCTACAATGAGCAGTTCTTC	CASSLTPSGSSYNEQFF
TRBJ1-4	.	TRBD1	TRBV5-1	TGCGCCAGCAGCTCGACCGGGACAGGGTATGAAAAACTGTTTTTT	CASSSTGTGYEKLFF
TRBJ2-2	.	.	TRBV2	TGTGCCAGCAAACCGGGATCGGGCACCGGGGAGCTGTTTTTT	CASKPGSGTGELFF
TRBJ2-7	.	TRBD2	TRBV28	TGTGCCAGCAGGCCAGGGGGAGTAGCGGGAGCCTACGAGCAGTACTTC	CASRPGGVAGAYEQYF